The source of this T cell receptor (beta chain) is a study of liver allograft versus peripheral blood T cells (dated by TCRdb to about 2020). Some background on the complete study: T cell receptor repertoires present within transplanted livers were compared with repertoires in the peripheral blood of liver transplant recipients. What the work shows at the level of the full study, not this receptor alone: The T cell receptor repertoires within liver allografts were reported to be different from the T cell receptor repertoires detected in peripheral blood.

The CDR3 contains 18 residues, cysteine and phenylalanine counted. CDR3 DNA only is kept here, 54 bases in frame from base 1. The germline V gene (reference sequence) sets CDR1 to LNHNV and CDR2 to YYDKDF. The reads were generated on an Illumina MiSeq. In TCRdb, the public reads were trimmed at Q25 with fastp and aligned with MiXCR, with productive beta chains retained. Each CDR3 protein appears once, grouped with its most common genes and DNA. The sample includes more than 3,500 distinct CDR3 sequences, with 20% to 25% observed a single time. The top ten clones comprise about 4.3% of the sample. A single count supports this clonotype. Its specific antigen is unknown. At one boundary the junction diverges from the germline segment, which might be a read error.

The source is a human patient who had a liver transplant. Donor T cells from the graft may be present among the T cells after a transplant. The chain is encoded by TRBV15 joined to TRBJ2-3; TRBD2 lines up with 12 middle nucleotides. The CDR3 protein: CVTSRARTSGGPPDTQYF. The nucleotides are TGTGTCACCAGCAGAGCAAGAACTAGCGGGGGGCCCCCAGATACGCAGTATTTT.